A selection of T cell receptor beta chains follows, all from one sample in a study of shared clonotypes between healthy human individuals. Repertoires were generated with immunoSEQ multiplex PCR, while TCRdb's copy carries only in-frame clones and drops some. The repertoire holds around 2.1 million clones, 90% to 96% seen once, with 0.13% in the top ten. The material sequenced was naive CD4+ T cells sorted from blood. These TCRs come from a man aged 18 to 30 in good health. Each CDR3 is given with its conserved first and last residue. The D gene is left open where the match is weak. A row's size may be missing; if present it is once, few, many or a size class.

TGTGCCAGCTCACGAGATAGTAGGACCACGACCCCCTACGAGCAGTACTTC,CASSRDSRTTTPYEQYF,TRBV18,.,.,TRBJ2-7
TGTGCCAGCAGCTTAGGTCCTAGCGGGAGGGCCACAGATACGCAGTATTTT,CASSLGPSGRATDTQYF,TRBV11-2,.,TRBD2,TRBJ2-3
TGTGCCTGGAGTACTGGGACTAGCGTCTACGAGCAGTACTTC,CAWSTGTSVYEQYF,TRBV30,.,TRBD2,TRBJ2-7
TGCGCCAGCAGCTCCAGTGGCTTGAACACCGGGGAGCTGTTTTTT,CASSSSGLNTGELFF,TRBV5-1,once,.,TRBJ2-2
TGTGCCTGGAGTGTCGGGGCTTACAATGAGCAGTTCTTC,CAWSVGAYNEQFF,TRBV30,.,.,TRBJ2-1
TGTGCCACCATCTCTACCGAGGGATTGCGGACCCAGTACTTC,CATISTEGLRTQYF,TRBV15,.,.,TRBJ2-5
TGTGCCAGCAGCTTCGTCCTTCCAGGGAACACTGAAGCTTTCTTT,CASSFVLPGNTEAFF,TRBV7-2,.,.,TRBJ1-1
TGTGCCAGCTCCGGAGGAGCCTATAATTCACCCCTCCACTTT,CASSGGAYNSPLHF,TRBV5-4,once,.,TRBJ1-6
TGTGCCAGCAGCCTAGGACAGAACTATGGCTACACCTTC,CASSLGQNYGYTF,TRBV7-8,few,.,TRBJ1-2
TGTGCCAGTAGCAACGGCGGCTCAGGGGGAAGCGGCTACACCTTC,CASSNGGSGGSGYTF,TRBV19,.,TRBD1,TRBJ1-2
TGTGCCATCAGTAGGGACGGCTCCTACGAGCAGTACTTC,CAISRDGSYEQYF,TRBV10-3,.,.,TRBJ2-7
TGTGCCAGCAGCCACCAAGGAGATTCTAGCACAGATACGCAGTATTTT,CASSHQGDSSTDTQYF,TRBV4-2,.,.,TRBJ2-3
TGTGCCAGTAGGCGCCAAGTGTTGGCGGAAGCTAACTATGGCTACACCTTC,CASRRQVLAEANYGYTF,TRBV19,.,.,TRBJ1-2
TGTGCCAGCAGCTTAAAACCGGCGGGGTCAGTCACCGGGGAGCTGTTTTTT,CASSLKPAGSVTGELFF,TRBV7-3,.,.,TRBJ2-2
TGTGCCAGCAGTCCCGGGACAGGGAACTACGAGCAGTACTTC,CASSPGTGNYEQYF,TRBV2,.,TRBD1,TRBJ2-7
TGTGCCATCAGTGGGGCAGCCCCTACCTCCTACGAGCAGTACTTC,CAISGAAPTSYEQYF,TRBV10-3,.,.,TRBJ2-7
TGCGCCAGCAGCTTGGGGAAGAACACTGAAGCTTTCTTT,CASSLGKNTEAFF,TRBV5-1,.,.,TRBJ1-1
TGTGCCTGGAGTAAAGGTAGCGGGATCACAGATACGCAGTATTTT,CAWSKGSGITDTQYF,TRBV30,.,TRBD2,TRBJ2-3
TGTGCCAGCAGTGGGGGGACTGCTAACTATGGCTACACCTTC,CASSGGTANYGYTF,TRBV28,.,.,TRBJ1-2
TGTGCCAGCAGTTTATTACAAAGGACAGGTTTTTCCTTC,CASSLLQRTGFSF,TRBV28,.,TRBD1,TRBJ1-2
TGCGCCAGCAGCGGGACAGGGTCAAACTATGGCTACACCTTC,CASSGTGSNYGYTF,TRBV5-1,.,TRBD1,TRBJ1-2
TGTGCCAGCAGCCAGATCGACAGCTACAATAGCAATCAGCCCCAGCATTTT,CASSQIDSYNSNQPQHF,TRBV21-1,.,.,TRBJ1-5
TGCGCCAGCAGCTTGGGGGGCTCGAACACCGGGGAGCTGTTTTTT,CASSLGGSNTGELFF,TRBV5-1,.,.,TRBJ2-2
TGTGCCAGCGAGATAGACTCGAAGCTCGGTAGGCTAGCCAAAAACATTCAGTACTTC,CASEIDSKLGRLAKNIQYF,TRBV6-7,.,.,TRBJ2-4
TGTGCCAGCAGGTCCGCAGCCGGGACAGGGGACTACGAGCAGTACTTC,CASRSAAGTGDYEQYF,TRBV5-5,.,TRBD1,TRBJ2-7
TGTGCCAGCAGCCTGCAGGGGAATGAAAAACTGTTTTTT,CASSLQGNEKLFF,TRBV13,.,.,TRBJ1-4
TGCGCCAGCAGCCTAGGACAGGGGCACACTGAAGCTTTCTTT,CASSLGQGHTEAFF,TRBV5-1,.,TRBD1,TRBJ1-1
TGTGCCAGCAGCTTAGTCGGGGGCGCTGGGGCCAACGTCCTGACTTTC,CASSLVGGAGANVLTF,TRBV7-2,.,.,TRBJ2-6
TGTGCCAGCAGTTTATACAACAGGGGGTCCTACGAGCAGTACTTC,CASSLYNRGSYEQYF,TRBV27,.,TRBD1,TRBJ2-7
TGTGCCAGCAGAACAGGGACCGGGGAGCTGTTTTTT,CASRTGTGELFF,TRBV6-5,.,.,TRBJ2-2
TGTGCCACCAGCAGATCCCCTAACTACGAGCAGTACTTC,CATSRSPNYEQYF,TRBV15,.,.,TRBJ2-7
TGCGCCAGCAGCGCGGGATCGAACACCGGGGAGCTGTTTTTT,CASSAGSNTGELFF,TRBV5-1,.,.,TRBJ2-2
TGCGCCAGCAGCCCTTCCGGGACAGTTAACGAGCAGTACTTC,CASSPSGTVNEQYF,TRBV4-3,.,TRBD1,TRBJ2-7
TGTGCCAGTAGTGTGGGACAGGCCAAAAACATTCAGTACTTC,CASSVGQAKNIQYF,TRBV19,.,TRBD1,TRBJ2-4
TGTGCCAGCAGTGATGCAAATCAGCCCCAGCATTTT,CASSDANQPQHF,TRBV2,.,.,TRBJ1-5
TGCGCCAGCAGCCAAGTCCGGACAACTGAGCAGTTCTTC,CASSQVRTTEQFF,TRBV4-1,.,.,TRBJ2-1
TGTGCCAGCAGCTTCGGACTAGCGGGGGGTACCTACGAGCAGTACTTC,CASSFGLAGGTYEQYF,TRBV7-2,.,TRBD2,TRBJ2-7
TGTGCCAGCAGTTTGATGGTGCAGACCGGGGAGCTGTTTTTT,CASSLMVQTGELFF,TRBV6-5,.,.,TRBJ2-2
TGTGCCAGCAGTGAATTGGGGTCAGCCAAAAACATTCAGTACTTC,CASSELGSAKNIQYF,TRBV2,.,.,TRBJ2-4
TGCGCCAGCAGCCAAGAGCGACAAAACCAAGAGACCCAGTACTTC,CASSQERQNQETQYF,TRBV4-1,once,.,TRBJ2-5
TGTGCCTGGAGTCGTTGGCAGGGGCACGAGCAGTACTTC,CAWSRWQGHEQYF,TRBV30,.,.,TRBJ2-7
TGTGCCACCAGCAGAGAACGGGGAATCAACACTGAAGCTTTCTTT,CATSRERGINTEAFF,TRBV15,.,.,TRBJ1-1